The sequence of this TCR beta chain was determined in a study of sequential checkpoint blockade in melanoma. Whole-study context: First-line arms were nivolumab then ipilimumab, or the reverse, randomized 1:1. Each arm's sequence ended with maintenance nivolumab.

Looked up from germline, CDR1 is MNHEY and CDR2 is SMNVEV (reference sequence). CDR3 length: 14 amino acids. V dropped 9 bases and J dropped 0; count of bases not matched to a gene: 3. Only in-frame clones appear in the TCRdb table, and some are missing; sequencing was by immunoSEQ multiplex PCR. This table has fewer than 25,000 clones, approximately 79% appearing once. Indicated treatment: randomized to nivolumab then ipilimumab (arm A) or the reverse (arm B). No patient had prior DNA-damaging chemotherapy. Sorted cells were live CD3+CD8+, lacking CD19 and CD56, from PBMCs. The clonotype comes from a human donor with melanoma. The chain employs TRBV27 and TRBJ2-1, with 9 bases fitting TRBD2. Here the sequenced sample was CD8+ T cells sorted from blood (inferred from file names), taken from a patient given nivolumab and ipilimumab in sequence. DNA for the CDR3: TGTGCCAGTCAACTAGCGGGCTCCTACAATGAGCAGTTCTTC. Protein sequence: CASQLAGSYNEQFF.